A selection of T cell receptor beta chains follows, all from one sample in a study of blood T cell repertoires in COVID-19. Only in-frame clones appear in the TCRdb table, and some are missing; sequencing was by immunoSEQ multiplex PCR. Among 35,000 to 50,000 clones listed, just over 90% were seen once. Sequences were obtained from peripheral blood. The receptors were gathered from a man aged 45-60 years with active COVID-19. Each CDR3 is given with its conserved first and last residue. Each record gives: J gene, clone size, V gene, D gene, CDR3 DNA, CDR3 protein. The D gene is left open where the match is weak. Rows may omit the clone size; those that give it use once, few, many or a size class.

j_call: TRBJ1-2; clone_size: -; v_call: TRBV6-5; d_call: TRBD1; cdr3_nt: TGTGCCAGCAGTCCAAGGACAGGGGGCGCAGGTGGCTACACCTTC; cdr3_aa: CASSPRTGGAGGYTF
j_call: TRBJ2-5; clone_size: -; v_call: TRBV5-1; d_call: -; cdr3_nt: TGCGCCAGCAGCGGCAGAGGCCGGGAGACCCAGTACTTC; cdr3_aa: CASSGRGRETQYF
j_call: TRBJ1-1; clone_size: -; v_call: TRBV7-3; d_call: -; cdr3_nt: TGTGCCAGCGCGGGGCAGGAGAACACTGAAGCTTTCTTT; cdr3_aa: CASAGQENTEAFF
j_call: TRBJ1-1; clone_size: -; v_call: TRBV7-9; d_call: TRBD1; cdr3_nt: TGTGCCAGCAGCTTCGGACAGGGGAACACTGAAGCTTTCTTT; cdr3_aa: CASSFGQGNTEAFF
j_call: TRBJ2-2; clone_size: -; v_call: TRBV15; d_call: -; cdr3_nt: TGTGCCACCAGCCGGATGGGGGGGCTGAACGGGGAGCTGTTTTTT; cdr3_aa: CATSRMGGLNGELFF
j_call: TRBJ2-7; clone_size: -; v_call: TRBV7-2; d_call: TRBD1; cdr3_nt: TGTGCCACCCGGGACAGGACCTCCTACGAGCAGTACTTC; cdr3_aa: CATRDRTSYEQYF
j_call: TRBJ1-3; clone_size: -; v_call: TRBV12-5; d_call: TRBD1; cdr3_nt: TGTGCTAGTGCCGTGGGACAGACTTTATCTGGAAACACCATATATTTT; cdr3_aa: CASAVGQTLSGNTIYF
j_call: TRBJ1-4; clone_size: -; v_call: TRBV6-2/TRBV6-3; d_call: -; cdr3_nt: TGTGCCAGCAGCCCTCAAGGCGGAATTGAAAAACTGTTTTTT; cdr3_aa: CASSPQGGIEKLFF
j_call: TRBJ2-1; clone_size: -; v_call: TRBV19; d_call: TRBD1; cdr3_nt: TGTGCCAGTAGTGGTACTTTTGGGGGACAGGGGGGAAATGAGCAGTTCTTC; cdr3_aa: CASSGTFGGQGGNEQFF
j_call: TRBJ2-1; clone_size: -; v_call: TRBV12-5; d_call: -; cdr3_nt: TGTGCTAGTGGTTTGGAGTCCGGTGAGCAGTTCTTC; cdr3_aa: CASGLESGEQFF
j_call: TRBJ1-3; clone_size: few; v_call: TRBV5-1; d_call: -; cdr3_nt: TGCGCCAGCAGCACGGGGGGAACTGGAAACACCATATATTTT; cdr3_aa: CASSTGGTGNTIYF
j_call: TRBJ2-7; clone_size: -; v_call: TRBV7-2; d_call: -; cdr3_nt: TGTGCCAGCAGCTTAGACTTCTCCTACGAGCAGTACTTC; cdr3_aa: CASSLDFSYEQYF
j_call: TRBJ2-3; clone_size: -; v_call: TRBV7-8; d_call: TRBD2; cdr3_nt: TGTGCCAGCAGCATCCGGACTAGCGGAGGAAGCACAGATACGCAGTATTTT; cdr3_aa: CASSIRTSGGSTDTQYF
j_call: TRBJ1-5; clone_size: -; v_call: TRBV12-5; d_call: -; cdr3_nt: TGTGCTAGTGGCACCGGGGGTCAGCCCCAGCATTTT; cdr3_aa: CASGTGGQPQHF
j_call: TRBJ2-7; clone_size: few; v_call: TRBV21-1; d_call: -; cdr3_nt: TGTGCCAGCAGCAAAAGCCAGGCCGCCTACGAGCAGTACTTC; cdr3_aa: CASSKSQAAYEQYF
j_call: TRBJ1-4; clone_size: -; v_call: TRBV7-2; d_call: -; cdr3_nt: TGTGCCAGCAGCTTAGAAACGAGGGCTGGTAATGAAAAACTGTTTTTT; cdr3_aa: CASSLETRAGNEKLFF
j_call: TRBJ1-1; clone_size: once; v_call: TRBV7-3; d_call: -; cdr3_nt: TGTGCCAGCAGGGACAGTAACACTGAAGCTTTCTTT; cdr3_aa: CASRDSNTEAFF
j_call: TRBJ2-3; clone_size: -; v_call: TRBV5-1; d_call: TRBD1; cdr3_nt: TGCGCCAGCAGCCCGGGACAGGGGAAAGATACGCAGTATTTT; cdr3_aa: CASSPGQGKDTQYF
j_call: TRBJ2-7; clone_size: -; v_call: TRBV12-3/TRBV12-4; d_call: -; cdr3_nt: TGTGCCAGCAGTTTGACGACGGGAGAGCAGTACTTC; cdr3_aa: CASSLTTGEQYF
j_call: TRBJ2-1; clone_size: -; v_call: TRBV24-1; d_call: TRBD2; cdr3_nt: TGTGCCACCAGTGATGGGCTAGGTAGCGGGAGAGAGAATAATGAGCAGTTCTTC; cdr3_aa: CATSDGLGSGRENNEQFF
j_call: TRBJ1-3; clone_size: few; v_call: TRBV5-1; d_call: -; cdr3_nt: TGCGCCAGCAGCTCCCTTAGCTCTGGAAACACCATATATTTT; cdr3_aa: CASSSLSSGNTIYF
j_call: TRBJ1-2; clone_size: -; v_call: TRBV6-5; d_call: -; cdr3_nt: TGTGCCAGCAGTTACTCGATGGGTACAGGGAACTATGGCTACACCTTC; cdr3_aa: CASSYSMGTGNYGYTF
j_call: TRBJ1-2; clone_size: -; v_call: TRBV2; d_call: TRBD1; cdr3_nt: TGTGCCAGCATCCTCTTTGACAGGGTCGCTGGCTACACCTTC; cdr3_aa: CASILFDRVAGYTF
j_call: TRBJ1-1; clone_size: -; v_call: TRBV11-2; d_call: TRBD1; cdr3_nt: TGTGCCAGCAGCTTTATACAGGGGAGCACTGAAGCTTTCTTT; cdr3_aa: CASSFIQGSTEAFF